This T cell receptor (beta chain) originates from a study of beta chain features in type 1 diabetes. Study-level findings and limits: TCRB CDR3 length was moderately but significantly reduced in all four CD4+ subsets of Type 1 diabetes patients.

CDR1 is SGHDT and CDR2 is YYEEEE in the germline V gene. V was pared by 1 base and J by 2 bases, with 2 bases of the junction left unmatched. The CDR3 runs 15 residues. In this sample, this clone turned up a few times. Its cognate antigen is unknown. Since all of the isolated RNA was reverse transcribed, expressed TCRB transcripts were what got sequenced. The repertoire was sequenced with immunoSEQ multiplex PCR; TCRdb's copy has only in-frame clones and lacks some. In the table there are approximately 160,000 clones, about 8.1% of which are singletons. The source material was central memory CD4+ T cells from blood. The rearrangement links TRBV5-6 to TRBJ2-7, with TRBD2 identical over 11 bases. The sequence derives from a man aged 18 to 30 in good health. In nucleotides, the CDR3 is TGTGCCAGCAGCTTGCCGGGACTAGCGGCCTACGAGCAGTACTTC. It translates to CASSLPGLAAYEQYF.